This TCR beta chain was observed in a study of blood T cell repertoires in COVID-19. In the original analysis: Reference gene primers were amplified, and this amplification served to estimate nucleated cell counts. Sequencing was performed with immunoSEQ multiplex PCR; in TCRdb, only in-frame clones are kept and a portion is missing. The V and J calls and clone size were taken over from that table, and D and trimming were inferred from the DNA. The data show roughly 250,000 clones, with approximately 84% seen just once and under 2% held by the top ten. This CDR3 spans 14 amino acids. Trimming at V came to 4 bases and at J to 11 bases, leaving 8 bases not matched to a gene. Germline CDR1 and CDR2: LGHNA and YSLEER.

The genes are TRBV4-3 and TRBJ1-1; 12 nucleotides align to TRBD1. This sequence was found in a woman older than 75 with acute or convalescent COVID-19. The source material was peripheral blood. CDR3 region: CASSPPWDRGHAFF. The CDR3, as DNA: TGCGCCAGCAGCCCCCCTTGGGACAGGGGGCATGCTTTCTTT.